This TCR beta chain was identified in a study of blood T cell repertoires in COVID-19. Across the study: Sample material is recorded as cDNA or gDNA derived from T cells, B-cell-depleted T cells, or PBMCs.

Per the authors' pipeline: Amplification with reference gene primers provided the estimates of nucleated cell counts. The protocol was immunoSEQ multiplex PCR, while the TCRdb copy is restricted to in-frame clones and leaves out a portion. The DNA was the basis for D and trimming; V, J and clone size are from that table. This table holds fewer than 400,000 clones, roughly 87% found once. Germline V gene sequence: CDR1 KGHSH, CDR2 LQKENI. The CDR3 totals 17 residues. With V trimmed by 1 base and J by 0 bases, 5 bases remained unmatched. The chain carries TRBV18 and TRBJ1-5; 8 nucleotides agree with TRBD1. This receptor was taken from a woman aged 18 to 35 who had recovered from COVID-19. Sample: PBMCs or T cells enriched from blood (not recorded which). The CDR3 spells CASSPRDRSHSNQPQHF. The CDR3 region has the DNA TGTGCCAGCTCACCACGGGACAGGTCGCATAGCAATCAGCCCCAGCATTTT. Variable domain in full (rest from reference TRBV18 and TRBJ1-5): NAGVMQNPRHLVRRRGQEARLRCSPMKGHSHVYWYRQLPEEGLKFMVYLQKENIIDESGMPKERFSAEFPKEGPSILRIQQVVRGDSAAYFCASSPRDRSHSNQPQHFGDGTRLSIL.